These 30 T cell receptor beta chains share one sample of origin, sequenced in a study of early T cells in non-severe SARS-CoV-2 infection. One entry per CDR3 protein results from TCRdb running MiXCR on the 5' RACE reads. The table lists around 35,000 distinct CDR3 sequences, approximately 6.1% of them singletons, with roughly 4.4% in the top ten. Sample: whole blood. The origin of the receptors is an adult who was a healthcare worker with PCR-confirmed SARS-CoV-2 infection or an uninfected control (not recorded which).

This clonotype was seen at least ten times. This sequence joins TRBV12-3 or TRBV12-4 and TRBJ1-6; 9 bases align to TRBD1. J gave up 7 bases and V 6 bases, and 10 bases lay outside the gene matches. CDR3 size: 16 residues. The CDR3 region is CASSEQGARKNSPLHF. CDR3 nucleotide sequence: TGTGCCAGCAGCGAACAGGGGGCGAGAAAAAATTCACCCCTCCACTTT.

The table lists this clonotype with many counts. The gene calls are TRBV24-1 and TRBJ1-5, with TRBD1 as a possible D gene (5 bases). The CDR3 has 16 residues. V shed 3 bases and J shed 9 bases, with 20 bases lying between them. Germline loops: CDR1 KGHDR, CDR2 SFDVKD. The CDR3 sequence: CATSDMFRGPGWPQHF. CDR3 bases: TGTGCCACCAGTGATATGTTTCGGGGCCCAGGGTGGCCCCAGCATTTT.

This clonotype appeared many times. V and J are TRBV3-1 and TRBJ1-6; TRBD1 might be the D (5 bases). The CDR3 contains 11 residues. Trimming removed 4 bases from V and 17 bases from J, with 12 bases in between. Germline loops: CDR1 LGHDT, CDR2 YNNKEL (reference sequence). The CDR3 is CASSRGHVFHF. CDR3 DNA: TGTGCCAGCAGCCGGGGCCACGTCTTCCACTTT.

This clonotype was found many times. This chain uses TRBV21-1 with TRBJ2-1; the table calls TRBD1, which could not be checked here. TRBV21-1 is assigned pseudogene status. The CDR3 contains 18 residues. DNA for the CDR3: TGTGCCAGCAGCAAACCCTCGACAGGGGGCGGGTCCTACAATGAGCAGTTCTTC. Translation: CASSKPSTGGGSYNEQFF.

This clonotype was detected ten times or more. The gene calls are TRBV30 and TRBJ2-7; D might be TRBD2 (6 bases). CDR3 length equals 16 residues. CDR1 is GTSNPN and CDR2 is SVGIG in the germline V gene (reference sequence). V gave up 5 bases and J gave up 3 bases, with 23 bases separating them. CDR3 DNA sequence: TGTGCCTGGGTTACACCGGGGGACCTCCTCCACTACGAGCAGTACTTC. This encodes CAWVTPGDLLHYEQYF.

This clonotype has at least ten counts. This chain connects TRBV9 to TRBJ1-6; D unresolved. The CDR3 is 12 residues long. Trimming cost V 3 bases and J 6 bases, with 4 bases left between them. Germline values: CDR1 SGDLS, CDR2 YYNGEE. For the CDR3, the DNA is TGTGCCAGCAGCGATCTTAATTCACCCCTCCACTTT. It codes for CASSDLNSPLHF.

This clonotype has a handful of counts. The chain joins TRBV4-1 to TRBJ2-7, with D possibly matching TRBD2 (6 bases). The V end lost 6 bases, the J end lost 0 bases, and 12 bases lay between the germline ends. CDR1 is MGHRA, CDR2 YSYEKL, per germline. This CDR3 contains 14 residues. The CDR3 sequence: CASRRSGPSYEQYF. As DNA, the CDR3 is TGCGCCAGCAGGCGTAGCGGACCCTCCTACGAGCAGTACTTC.

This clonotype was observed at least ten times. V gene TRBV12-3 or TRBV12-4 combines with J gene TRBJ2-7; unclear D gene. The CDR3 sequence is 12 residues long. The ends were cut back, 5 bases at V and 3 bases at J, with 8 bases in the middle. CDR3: CASSGVDYEQYF. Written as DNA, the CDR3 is TGTGCCAGCAGTGGGGTCGACTACGAGCAGTACTTC.

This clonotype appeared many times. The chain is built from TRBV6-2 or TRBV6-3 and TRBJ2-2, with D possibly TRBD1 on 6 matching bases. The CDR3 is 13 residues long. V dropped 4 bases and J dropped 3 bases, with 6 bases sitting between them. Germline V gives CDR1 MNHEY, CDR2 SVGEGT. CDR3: CASSSGDTGELFF. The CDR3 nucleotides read TGTGCCAGCAGTTCAGGGGACACCGGGGAGCTGTTTTTT.

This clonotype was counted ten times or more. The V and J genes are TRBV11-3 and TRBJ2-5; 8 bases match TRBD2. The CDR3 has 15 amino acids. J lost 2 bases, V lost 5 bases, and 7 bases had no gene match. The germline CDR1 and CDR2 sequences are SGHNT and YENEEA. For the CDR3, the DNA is TGTGCCAGCAGCCTATCTCGGGAGGGACAAGAGACCCAGTACTTC. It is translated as CASSLSREGQETQYF.

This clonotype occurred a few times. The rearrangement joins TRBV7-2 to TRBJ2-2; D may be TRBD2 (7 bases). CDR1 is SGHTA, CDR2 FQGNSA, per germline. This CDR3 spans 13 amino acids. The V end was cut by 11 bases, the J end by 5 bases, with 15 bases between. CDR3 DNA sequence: TGTGCCCCTAGGGGGGGGCTAACCGGGGAGCTGTTTTTT. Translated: CAPRGGLTGELFF.

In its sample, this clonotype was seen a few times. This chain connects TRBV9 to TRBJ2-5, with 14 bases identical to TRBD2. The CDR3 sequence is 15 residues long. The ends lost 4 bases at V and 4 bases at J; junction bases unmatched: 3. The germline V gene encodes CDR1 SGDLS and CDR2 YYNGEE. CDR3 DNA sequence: TGTGCCAGCAGCTCCGGGACTAGCGGGGGAGAGACCCAGTACTTC. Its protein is CASSSGTSGGETQYF.

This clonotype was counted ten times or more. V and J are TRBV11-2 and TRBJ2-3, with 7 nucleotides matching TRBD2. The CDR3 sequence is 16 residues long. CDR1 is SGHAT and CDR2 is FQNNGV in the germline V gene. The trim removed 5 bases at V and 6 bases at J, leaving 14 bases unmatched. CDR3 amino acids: CASSPGRGRAVDTQYF. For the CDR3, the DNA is TGTGCCAGCAGCCCGGGGCGTGGGAGGGCCGTGGATACGCAGTATTTT.

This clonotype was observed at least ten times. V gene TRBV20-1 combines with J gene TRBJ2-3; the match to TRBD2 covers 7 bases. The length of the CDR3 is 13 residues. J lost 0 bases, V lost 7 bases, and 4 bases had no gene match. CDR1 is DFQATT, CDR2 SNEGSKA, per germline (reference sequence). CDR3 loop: CSEASGSTDTQYF. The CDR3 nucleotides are TGCAGTGAAGCTAGCGGTAGCACAGATACGCAGTATTTT.

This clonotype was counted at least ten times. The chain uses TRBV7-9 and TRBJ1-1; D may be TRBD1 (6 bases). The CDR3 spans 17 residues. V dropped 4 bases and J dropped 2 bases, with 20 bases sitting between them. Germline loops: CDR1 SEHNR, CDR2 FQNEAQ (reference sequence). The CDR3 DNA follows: TGTGCCAGCAGCTCCCCCCCAGGGGTGGGGGACAACACTGAAGCTTTCTTT. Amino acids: CASSSPPGVGDNTEAFF.

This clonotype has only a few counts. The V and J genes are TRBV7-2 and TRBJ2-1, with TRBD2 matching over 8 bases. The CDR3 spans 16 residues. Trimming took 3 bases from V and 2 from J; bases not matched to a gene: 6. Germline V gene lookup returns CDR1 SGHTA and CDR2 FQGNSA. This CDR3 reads CASSFGDSGTYNEQFF. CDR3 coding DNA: TGTGCCAGCAGCTTTGGTGATAGCGGGACCTACAATGAGCAGTTCTTC.

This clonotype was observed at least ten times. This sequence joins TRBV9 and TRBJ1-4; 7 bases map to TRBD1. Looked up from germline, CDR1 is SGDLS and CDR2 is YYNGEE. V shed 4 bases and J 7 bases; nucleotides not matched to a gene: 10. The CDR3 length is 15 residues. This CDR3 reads CASSSDREVSEKLFF. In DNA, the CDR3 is TGTGCCAGCAGCTCCGACAGGGAGGTTAGTGAAAAACTGTTTTTT.

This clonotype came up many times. The CDR3: CASSPTPKSNQPQHF. CDR3 bases: TGTGCCAGCTCACCAACCCCGAAAAGCAATCAGCCCCAGCATTTT. The chain carries TRBV18 and TRBJ1-5; D is unresolved. V lost 2 bases and J 1 base, leaving 9 bases between the germline ends. The CDR3 runs 15 residues. CDR1 is KGHSH, CDR2 LQKENI, per germline.

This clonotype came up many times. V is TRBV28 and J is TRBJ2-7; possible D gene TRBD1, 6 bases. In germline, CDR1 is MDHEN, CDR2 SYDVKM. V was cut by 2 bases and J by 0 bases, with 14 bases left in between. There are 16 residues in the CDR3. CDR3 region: CASSLLPGDISYEQYF. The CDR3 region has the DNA TGTGCCAGCAGTTTACTTCCAGGGGACATCTCCTACGAGCAGTACTTC. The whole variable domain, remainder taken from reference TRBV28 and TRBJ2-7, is DVKVTQSSRYLVKRTGEKVFLECVQDMDHENMFWYRQDPGLGLRLIYFSYDVKMKEKGDIPEGYSVSREKKERFSLILESASTNQTSMYLCASSLLPGDISYEQYFGPGTRLTVT.

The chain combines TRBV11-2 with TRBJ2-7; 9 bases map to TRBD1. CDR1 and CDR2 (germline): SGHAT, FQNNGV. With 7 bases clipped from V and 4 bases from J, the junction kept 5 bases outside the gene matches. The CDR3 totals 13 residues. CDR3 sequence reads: CASTGTGMYEQYF. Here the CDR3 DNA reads TGTGCCAGCACTGGGACAGGGATGTACGAGCAGTACTTC.

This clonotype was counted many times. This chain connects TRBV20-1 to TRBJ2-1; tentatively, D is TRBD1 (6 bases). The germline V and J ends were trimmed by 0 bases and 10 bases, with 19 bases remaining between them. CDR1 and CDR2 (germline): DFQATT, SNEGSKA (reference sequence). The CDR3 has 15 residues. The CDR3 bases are TGCAGTGCTAGAGAAACTGAAGGGGGTAATCGGGAGCAGTTCTTC. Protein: CSARETEGGNREQFF.

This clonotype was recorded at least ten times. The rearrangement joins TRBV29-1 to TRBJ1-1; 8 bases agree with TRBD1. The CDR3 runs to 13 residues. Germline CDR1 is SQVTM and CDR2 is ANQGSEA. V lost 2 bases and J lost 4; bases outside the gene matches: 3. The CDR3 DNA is TGCAGCGTTGAAACACAGGGGGGCACTGAAGCTTTCTTT. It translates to CSVETQGGTEAFF.

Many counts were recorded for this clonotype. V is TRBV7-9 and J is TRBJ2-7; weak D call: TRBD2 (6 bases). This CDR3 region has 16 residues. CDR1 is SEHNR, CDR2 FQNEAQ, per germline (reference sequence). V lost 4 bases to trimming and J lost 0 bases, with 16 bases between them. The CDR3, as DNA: TGTGCCAGCAGCTGGTCCGGGAGCGGTAGCTCCTACGAGCAGTACTTC. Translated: CASSWSGSGSSYEQYF. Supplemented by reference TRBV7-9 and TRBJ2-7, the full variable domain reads DTGVSQNPRHKITKRGQNVTFRCDPISEHNRLYWYRQTLGQGPEFLTYFQNEAQLEKSRLLSDRFSAERPKGSFSTLEIQRTEQGDSAMYLCASSWSGSGSSYEQYFGPGTRLTVT.

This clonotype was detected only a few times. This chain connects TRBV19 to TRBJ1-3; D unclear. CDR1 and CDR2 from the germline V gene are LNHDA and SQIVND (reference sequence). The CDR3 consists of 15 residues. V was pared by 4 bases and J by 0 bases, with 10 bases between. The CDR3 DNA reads TGTGCCAGTAGTAACGGTCGCAACTCTGGAAACACCATATATTTT. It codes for CASSNGRNSGNTIYF.

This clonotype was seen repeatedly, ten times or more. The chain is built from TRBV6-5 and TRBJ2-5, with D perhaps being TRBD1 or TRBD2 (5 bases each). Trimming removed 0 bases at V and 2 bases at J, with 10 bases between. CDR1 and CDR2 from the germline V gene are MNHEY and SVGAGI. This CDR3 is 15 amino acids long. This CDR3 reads CASSYSRDGQETQYF. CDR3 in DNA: TGTGCCAGCAGTTACTCCCGGGACGGGCAAGAGACCCAGTACTTC.

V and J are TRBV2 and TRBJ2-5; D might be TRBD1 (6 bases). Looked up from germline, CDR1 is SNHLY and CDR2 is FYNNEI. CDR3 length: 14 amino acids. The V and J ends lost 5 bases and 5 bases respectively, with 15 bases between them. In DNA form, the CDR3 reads TGTGCCAGCAGTACAACAGGGATTGTGGAGACCCAGTACTTC. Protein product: CASSTTGIVETQYF. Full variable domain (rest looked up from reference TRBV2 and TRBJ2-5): EPEVTQTPSHQVTQMGQEVILRCVPISNHLYFYWYRQILGQKVEFLVSFYNNEISEKSEIFDDQFSVERPDGSNFTLKIRSTKLEDSAMYFCASSTTGIVETQYFGPGTRLLVL.

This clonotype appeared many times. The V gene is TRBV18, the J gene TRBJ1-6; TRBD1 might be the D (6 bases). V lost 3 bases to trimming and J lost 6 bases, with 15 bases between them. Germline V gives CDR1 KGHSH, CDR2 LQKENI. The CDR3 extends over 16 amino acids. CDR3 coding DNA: TGTGCCAGCTCACCCACCGGGGGGGCAGTTAATTCACCCCTCCACTTT. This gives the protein CASSPTGGAVNSPLHF.

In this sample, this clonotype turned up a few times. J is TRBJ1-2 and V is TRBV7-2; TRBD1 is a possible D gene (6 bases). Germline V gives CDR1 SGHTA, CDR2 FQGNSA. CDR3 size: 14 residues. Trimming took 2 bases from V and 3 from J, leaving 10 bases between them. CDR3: CASSLHRADYGYTF. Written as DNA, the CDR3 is TGTGCCAGCAGCTTACACAGGGCGGACTATGGCTACACCTTC.

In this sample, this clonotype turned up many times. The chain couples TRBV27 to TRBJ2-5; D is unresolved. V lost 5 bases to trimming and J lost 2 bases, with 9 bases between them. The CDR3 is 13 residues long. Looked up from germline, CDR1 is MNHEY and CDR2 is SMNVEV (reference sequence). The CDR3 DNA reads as TGTGCCAGCAGTGAAAACAGACAAGAGACCCAGTACTTC. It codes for CASSENRQETQYF.

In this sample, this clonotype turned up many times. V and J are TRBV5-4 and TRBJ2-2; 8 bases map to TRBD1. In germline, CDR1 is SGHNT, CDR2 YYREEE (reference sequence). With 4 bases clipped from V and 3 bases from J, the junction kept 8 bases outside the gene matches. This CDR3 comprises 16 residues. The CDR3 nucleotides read TGTGCCAGCAGCACCCCAGGGGGCGCAGACACCGGGGAGCTGTTTTTT. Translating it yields CASSTPGGADTGELFF.